Listed below are T cell receptor beta chains from one sample, sequenced in a study. In TCRdb, the 5' RACE reads were re-called with MiXCR into one record per CDR3 protein. This sample carries tens of thousands of distinct CDR3 sequences, around 26% of them seen once, and the ten largest clones take 2.1%. Source material: naive CD4+ T cells sorted from blood. All receptors come from a female donor with breast cancer. The CDR3 runs from the conserved cysteine through the conserved F or W. Each record gives: clone size, V gene, D gene, J gene, CDR3 DNA, CDR3 protein. A D gene is named only where the DNA matches it firmly. For some rows the clone size is stated as once, few or many, or as a class when expanded; others skip it.

clone size: .
V gene: TRBV27
D gene: .
J gene: TRBJ2-2
CDR3 DNA: TGTGCCAGTAGCGACCTCGGGGGAGGATTTGTCGTCGGGGAGCTGTTTTTT
CDR3 protein: CASSDLGGGFVVGELFF

clone size: .
V gene: TRBV6-1
D gene: .
J gene: TRBJ1-5
CDR3 DNA: TGTGCCAGCAGTGGGGATGGGGGCGGGCAGCCCCAGCATTTT
CDR3 protein: CASSGDGGGQPQHF

clone size: .
V gene: TRBV28
D gene: TRBD1
J gene: TRBJ2-4
CDR3 DNA: TGTGCCAGCAGTCCCTCCGGACAGGGACTAGCCAAAAACATTCAGTACTTC
CDR3 protein: CASSPSGQGLAKNIQYF

clone size: few
V gene: TRBV6-2/TRBV6-3
D gene: TRBD1
J gene: TRBJ1-1
CDR3 DNA: TGTGCCAGCAGTTACCCCAGGGGGGGGCTGAACACTGAAGCTTTCTTT
CDR3 protein: CASSYPRGGLNTEAFF

clone size: .
V gene: TRBV20-1
D gene: .
J gene: TRBJ1-6
CDR3 DNA: TGCAGTGCTAGCGACAGGTTGGGTAGTAATTCACCCCTCCACTTT
CDR3 protein: CSASDRLGSNSPLHF

clone size: .
V gene: TRBV6-5
D gene: .
J gene: TRBJ2-7
CDR3 DNA: TGTGCCAGCAGCCGTGAAGGGACGGCATCCTACGAGCAGTACTTC
CDR3 protein: CASSREGTASYEQYF

clone size: few
V gene: TRBV5-5
D gene: TRBD1
J gene: TRBJ1-2
CDR3 DNA: TGTGCCAGCGATACAGGGGAAGGCTATGGCTACACCTTC
CDR3 protein: CASDTGEGYGYTF

clone size: few
V gene: TRBV9
D gene: .
J gene: TRBJ1-5
CDR3 DNA: TGTGCCAGCAGCCTACAGGGTCGTGGCAATCAGCCCCAGCATTTT
CDR3 protein: CASSLQGRGNQPQHF

clone size: .
V gene: TRBV29-1
D gene: .
J gene: TRBJ1-2
CDR3 DNA: TGCAGCGTCGCGCCCCTCTCTGGGGGCTACACCTTC
CDR3 protein: CSVAPLSGGYTF

clone size: few
V gene: TRBV5-1
D gene: .
J gene: TRBJ2-5
CDR3 DNA: TGCGCCAGCAGCTTGTATTCAGCGGGAGAGACCCAGTACTTC
CDR3 protein: CASSLYSAGETQYF

clone size: .
V gene: TRBV15
D gene: .
J gene: TRBJ2-7
CDR3 DNA: TGTGCCACCAGCAGAGGACTATTTCCTAACGAGCAGTACTTC
CDR3 protein: CATSRGLFPNEQYF

clone size: .
V gene: TRBV12-3/TRBV12-4
D gene: .
J gene: TRBJ1-5
CDR3 DNA: TGTGCCAGCAGTTATTCCCAGAAGGGTCAGCCCCAGCATTTT
CDR3 protein: CASSYSQKGQPQHF

clone size: .
V gene: TRBV5-1
D gene: TRBD1
J gene: TRBJ2-3
CDR3 DNA: TGCGCCAGCAGCGTGGGATTGACAGGGGATAGCACAGATACGCAGTATTTT
CDR3 protein: CASSVGLTGDSTDTQYF

clone size: .
V gene: TRBV24-1
D gene: .
J gene: TRBJ2-5
CDR3 DNA: TGTGCCACCAGTGTTGGAGGGACAGATTATCGAGAGACCCAGTACTTC
CDR3 protein: CATSVGGTDYRETQYF

clone size: .
V gene: TRBV2
D gene: .
J gene: TRBJ2-1
CDR3 DNA: TGTGCCAGCAGTCTCGTGAGCTCCTACAATGAGCAGTTCTTC
CDR3 protein: CASSLVSSYNEQFF

clone size: many
V gene: TRBV28
D gene: .
J gene: TRBJ1-1
CDR3 DNA: TGTGCCAGCAGACAGATGAACACTGAAGCTTTCTTT
CDR3 protein: CASRQMNTEAFF

clone size: .
V gene: TRBV6-5
D gene: .
J gene: TRBJ2-3
CDR3 DNA: TGTGCCAGCAGCATCCGGGGGCTAAGCACAGATACGCAGTATTTT
CDR3 protein: CASSIRGLSTDTQYF

clone size: .
V gene: TRBV27
D gene: TRBD1
J gene: TRBJ2-7
CDR3 DNA: TGTGCCAGCAGCAACAGGGGGCGCTTAGGCTACGAGCAGTACTTC
CDR3 protein: CASSNRGRLGYEQYF

clone size: few
V gene: TRBV5-1
D gene: TRBD2
J gene: TRBJ2-7
CDR3 DNA: TGCGCCAGCAGACAAAGGACTAGTATCTCCTACGAGCAGTACTTC
CDR3 protein: CASRQRTSISYEQYF

clone size: few
V gene: TRBV7-9
D gene: .
J gene: TRBJ2-7
CDR3 DNA: TGTGCCAGCAGCTTAGAGGGGGTGGGCTACGAGCAGTACTTC
CDR3 protein: CASSLEGVGYEQYF

clone size: many
V gene: TRBV3-1
D gene: .
J gene: TRBJ1-5
CDR3 DNA: TGTGCCAGCAGCCAAGACGCAGGGAATCAGCCCCAGCATTTT
CDR3 protein: CASSQDAGNQPQHF

clone size: .
V gene: TRBV18
D gene: TRBD1
J gene: TRBJ2-7
CDR3 DNA: TGTGCCAGCTCAGCCGGGACAGGGATCCGCGAGCAGTACTTC
CDR3 protein: CASSAGTGIREQYF

clone size: few
V gene: TRBV6-5
D gene: .
J gene: TRBJ2-5
CDR3 DNA: TGTGCCAGCAGTTACCCGGGGGCCGAGACCCAGTACTTC
CDR3 protein: CASSYPGAETQYF

clone size: few
V gene: TRBV7-3
D gene: TRBD1
J gene: TRBJ1-2
CDR3 DNA: TGTGCCAGCAGCCCAGGGACAGGGTTAGGCTACACCTTC
CDR3 protein: CASSPGTGLGYTF

clone size: many
V gene: TRBV6-6
D gene: TRBD1
J gene: TRBJ2-7
CDR3 DNA: TGTGCCAGCAGTACGGGGACAGGGGGCTCTCGGGAGCAGTACTTC
CDR3 protein: CASSTGTGGSREQYF

clone size: few
V gene: TRBV4-2
D gene: .
J gene: TRBJ2-1
CDR3 DNA: TGTGCCAGCAGCCAACGAGGGAGTAGAAATGAGCAGTTCTTC
CDR3 protein: CASSQRGSRNEQFF

clone size: .
V gene: TRBV7-3
D gene: TRBD1
J gene: TRBJ2-7
CDR3 DNA: TGTGCCAGCAGCTCAAAAGCGTACCCGGGACAGGGGAACTCCTACGAGCAGTACTTC
CDR3 protein: CASSSKAYPGQGNSYEQYF

clone size: .
V gene: TRBV6-6
D gene: TRBD1
J gene: TRBJ2-3
CDR3 DNA: TGTGCCAGCAGTTTCCCGACAGGGGGCACAGATACGCAGTATTTT
CDR3 protein: CASSFPTGGTDTQYF

clone size: few
V gene: TRBV6-1
D gene: TRBD1
J gene: TRBJ1-2
CDR3 DNA: TGTGCCAGCAGTGAAGCAGGGGGCCCCGGGTATGGCTACACCTTC
CDR3 protein: CASSEAGGPGYGYTF

clone size: few
V gene: TRBV5-1
D gene: .
J gene: TRBJ2-5
CDR3 DNA: TGCGCCAGCAGCTTAAGGTCATTAGCCCAAGAGACCCAGTACTTC
CDR3 protein: CASSLRSLAQETQYF

clone size: .
V gene: TRBV20-1
D gene: .
J gene: TRBJ1-6
CDR3 DNA: TGCAGTGCTAGTAGGGGGGGAGGTACTTCACCCCTCCACTTT
CDR3 protein: CSASRGGGTSPLHF

clone size: .
V gene: TRBV29-1
D gene: .
J gene: TRBJ1-3
CDR3 DNA: TGCAGCGTTGTTCTGCCCCCTGGAAACACCATATATTTT
CDR3 protein: CSVVLPPGNTIYF

clone size: few
V gene: TRBV20-1
D gene: .
J gene: TRBJ2-5
CDR3 DNA: TGCAGCCCCCGGGAACCAGAGACCCAGTACTTC
CDR3 protein: CSPREPETQYF

clone size: .
V gene: TRBV11-2
D gene: .
J gene: TRBJ2-1
CDR3 DNA: TGTGCCAGCAGCTACACCCCCGGGGGCTACAATGAGCAGTTCTTC
CDR3 protein: CASSYTPGGYNEQFF

clone size: .
V gene: TRBV28
D gene: .
J gene: TRBJ1-2
CDR3 DNA: TGTGCCAGCAGTTTTGGGAGCGCGCGAGGCTACACCTTC
CDR3 protein: CASSFGSARGYTF

clone size: .
V gene: TRBV5-1
D gene: .
J gene: TRBJ2-3
CDR3 DNA: TGCGCCAGCAGCTTAGATGTAGATACGCAGTATTTT
CDR3 protein: CASSLDVDTQYF

clone size: .
V gene: TRBV5-1
D gene: .
J gene: TRBJ2-3
CDR3 DNA: TGCGCCAGCAGCTTACGGGGGTATCACACAGATACGCAGTATTTT
CDR3 protein: CASSLRGYHTDTQYF

clone size: .
V gene: TRBV5-1
D gene: .
J gene: TRBJ1-2
CDR3 DNA: TGCGCCAGCAGCCCCACCCAACTTAGTTGGGGGGCTCAGGGCTACACCTTC
CDR3 protein: CASSPTQLSWGAQGYTF

clone size: few
V gene: TRBV29-1
D gene: TRBD1
J gene: TRBJ2-3
CDR3 DNA: TGCAGCGGGACAGGGGCTGGCACAGATACGCAGTATTTT
CDR3 protein: CSGTGAGTDTQYF

clone size: many
V gene: TRBV5-1
D gene: .
J gene: TRBJ1-6
CDR3 DNA: TGCGCCAGCAGCTCTGGTTATAGGGAGAAAGGATCACCCCTCCACTTT
CDR3 protein: CASSSGYREKGSPLHF

clone size: .
V gene: TRBV24-1
D gene: TRBD1
J gene: TRBJ2-5
CDR3 DNA: TGTGCCACCAGTGACGCAGGGGGCCGAGAGACCCAGTACTTC
CDR3 protein: CATSDAGGRETQYF

clone size: medium-sized
V gene: TRBV12-3/TRBV12-4
D gene: .
J gene: TRBJ2-1
CDR3 DNA: TGTGCCAGCAGTCCCCGCGGGTCTTCCTACAATGAGCAGTTCTTC
CDR3 protein: CASSPRGSSYNEQFF

clone size: few
V gene: TRBV5-1
D gene: .
J gene: TRBJ2-3
CDR3 DNA: TGCGCCAGCAGTTTCGCGACTGCGGATACGCAGTATTTT
CDR3 protein: CASSFATADTQYF

clone size: .
V gene: TRBV9
D gene: .
J gene: TRBJ2-1
CDR3 DNA: TGTGCCAGCAGCGTAGCACAGGGATGCAATGAGCAGTTCTTC
CDR3 protein: CASSVAQGCNEQFF

clone size: few
V gene: TRBV9
D gene: TRBD1
J gene: TRBJ2-1
CDR3 DNA: TGTGCCAGCAGCGTGGACAGGGACAATGAGCAGTTCTTC
CDR3 protein: CASSVDRDNEQFF

clone size: once
V gene: TRBV25-1
D gene: .
J gene: TRBJ1-5
CDR3 DNA: TGTGCCAGCCGTAACTCAGGGGACGGTCAGCCCCAGCATTTT
CDR3 protein: CASRNSGDGQPQHF

clone size: .
V gene: TRBV11-2
D gene: .
J gene: TRBJ1-4
CDR3 DNA: TGTGCCAGCAGCAATCCAGGGAAGGAGATGTTTTTT
CDR3 protein: CASSNPGKEMFF

clone size: few
V gene: TRBV7-3
D gene: TRBD2
J gene: TRBJ2-2
CDR3 DNA: TGTGCCAGCAGTCCCAGCGGGGGGGCCGCCGGGGAGCTGTTTTTT
CDR3 protein: CASSPSGGAAGELFF

clone size: .
V gene: TRBV12-3/TRBV12-4
D gene: TRBD2
J gene: TRBJ2-1
CDR3 DNA: TGTGCCAGCAGTTCACCGACTAGCGGGAAGCCCAATGAGCAGTTCTTC
CDR3 protein: CASSSPTSGKPNEQFF

clone size: .
V gene: TRBV5-1
D gene: .
J gene: TRBJ2-1
CDR3 DNA: TGCGCCAGCAGCTTAGGAGGAATCGTAAATGAGCAGTTCTTC
CDR3 protein: CASSLGGIVNEQFF

clone size: .
V gene: TRBV4-1
D gene: .
J gene: TRBJ2-5
CDR3 DNA: TGCGCCAGCAGCCAAGCAGGGGCAGTCCAAGAGACCCAGTACTTC
CDR3 protein: CASSQAGAVQETQYF

clone size: .
V gene: TRBV7-9
D gene: .
J gene: TRBJ1-1
CDR3 DNA: TGTGCCAGCAGCACATTACAGGGCTTCAACACTGAAGCTTTCTTT
CDR3 protein: CASSTLQGFNTEAFF

clone size: .
V gene: TRBV20-1
D gene: TRBD2
J gene: TRBJ2-7
CDR3 DNA: TGCAGTGCCCCCGTAGCTAGCGGGACCTACGAGCAGTACTTC
CDR3 protein: CSAPVASGTYEQYF